This T cell receptor (beta chain) derives from a study of blood T cell repertoires in COVID-19. Clones were read by immunoSEQ multiplex PCR, and TCRdb kept only the in-frame ones, dropping some. The profile shows 200,000 to 250,000 clones, more than 75% of them singletons. Per germline, CDR1 LNHDA and CDR2 SQIVND (reference sequence). Trimming stripped 1 base from V and 0 bases from J, with 7 bases between. The CDR3 is made up of 15 amino acids. The chain carries TRBV19 and TRBJ1-3; D uncertain. Source material: peripheral blood. The origin of this receptor is a woman aged 25 to 45 who had recovered from COVID-19. CDR3 amino acids: CASSIARSSGNTIYF. CDR3 in DNA: TGTGCCAGTAGTATAGCCCGCAGCTCTGGAAACACCATATATTTT.